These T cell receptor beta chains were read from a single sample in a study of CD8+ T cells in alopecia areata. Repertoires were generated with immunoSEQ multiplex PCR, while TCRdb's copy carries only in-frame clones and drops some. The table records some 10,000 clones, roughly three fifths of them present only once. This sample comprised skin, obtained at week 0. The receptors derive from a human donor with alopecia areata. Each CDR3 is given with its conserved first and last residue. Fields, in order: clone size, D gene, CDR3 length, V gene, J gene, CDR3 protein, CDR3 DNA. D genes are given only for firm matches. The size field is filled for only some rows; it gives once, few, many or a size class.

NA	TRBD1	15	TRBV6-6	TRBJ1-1	CASSPRDRVNTEAFF	TGTGCCAGTAGTCCCCGGGACAGGGTGAACACTGAAGCTTTCTTT
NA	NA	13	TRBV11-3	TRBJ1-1	CASSEQGNAEAFF	TGTGCCAGCAGCGAACAGGGTAACGCTGAAGCCTTCTTT
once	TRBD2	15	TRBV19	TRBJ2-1	CASTEGRGSYNEQFF	TGTGCCAGTACCGAGGGGAGGGGCTCCTACAATGAGCAGTTCTTC
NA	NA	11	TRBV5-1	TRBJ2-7	CASSPLGEQYF	TGCGCCAGCAGCCCCCTAGGGGAGCAGTACTTC
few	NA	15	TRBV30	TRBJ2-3	CAWSRGVGPQNTQYF	TGTGCCTGGAGCAGAGGAGTCGGACCCCAAAATACGCAGTATTTT
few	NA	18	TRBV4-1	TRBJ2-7	CASSPSVGLRKSSYEQYF	TGCGCCAGCAGCCCCAGCGTAGGGCTACGGAAGAGCTCCTACGAGCAGTACTTC
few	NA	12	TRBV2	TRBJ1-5	CASKAEDQPQHF	TGTGCCAGCAAGGCGGAAGATCAGCCCCAGCATTTT
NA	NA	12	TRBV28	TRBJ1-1	CASILRGTEAFF	TGTGCCAGCATCCTAAGGGGGACTGAAGCTTTCTTT
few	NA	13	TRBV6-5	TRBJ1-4	CASSGGGGGKLFF	TGTGCCAGCAGCGGGGGTGGAGGGGGAAAACTGTTTTTT
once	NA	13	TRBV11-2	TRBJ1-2	CASSSTGWYGYTF	TGTGCCAGCAGCTCGACAGGATGGTATGGCTACACCTTC
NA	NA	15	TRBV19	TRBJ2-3	CASSLGVQPTDTQYF	TGTGCCAGTAGCCTAGGGGTCCAACCCACAGATACGCAGTATTTT
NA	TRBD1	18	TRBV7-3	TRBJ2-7	CASSFEPVTRDRTYEQYF	TGTGCCAGCAGCTTCGAACCCGTAACCCGGGACAGGACCTACGAGCAGTACTTC
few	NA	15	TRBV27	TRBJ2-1	CASSRTTRILRRQFF	TGTGCCAGCAGCCGAACGACTAGAATACTCCGCAGGCAGTTCTTC
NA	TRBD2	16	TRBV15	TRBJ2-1	CATSGSLAGGGNEQFF	TGTGCCACCAGCGGGTCTTTAGCGGGAGGAGGAAATGAGCAGTTCTTC
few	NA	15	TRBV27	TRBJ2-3	CASSFYRLPADTQYF	TGTGCCAGCAGTTTTTACAGGCTCCCGGCAGATACGCAGTATTTT
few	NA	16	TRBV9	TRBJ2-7	CASAAGTDSPSYEQYF	TGTGCCAGCGCGGCCGGGACGGACTCGCCATCATACGAGCAGTACTTC
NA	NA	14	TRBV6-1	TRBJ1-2	CASSEWDPSYGYTF	TGTGCCAGCAGTGAGTGGGACCCGAGCTATGGCTACACCTTC
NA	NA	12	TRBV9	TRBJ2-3	CASSAQADTQYF	TGTGCCAGCAGCGCACAGGCAGATACGCAGTATTTT
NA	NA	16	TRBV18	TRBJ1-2	CASSQDSPGHNYGYTF	TGTGCCAGCTCACAAGATTCACCGGGACACAACTATGGCTACACCTTC
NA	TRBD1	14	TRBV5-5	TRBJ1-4	CASSLRDRDEKLFF	TGTGCCAGCAGCCTCCGGGACAGGGATGAAAAACTGTTTTTT
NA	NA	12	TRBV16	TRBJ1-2	CASSQSVSRYTF	TGTGCCAGCAGCCAATCGGTCAGTCGCTACACCTTC
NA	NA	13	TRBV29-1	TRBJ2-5	CSVEWQGSGTQYF	TGCAGCGTTGAATGGCAGGGGAGTGGGACCCAGTACTTC
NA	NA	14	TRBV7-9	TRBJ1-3	CASSPLLSGNTIYF	TGTGCCAGCAGCCCCTTATTGTCTGGAAACACCATATATTTT
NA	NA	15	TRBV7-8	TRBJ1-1	CASSPRGALGAEAFF	TGTGCCAGCAGCCCCCGGGGGGCCCTAGGGGCTGAAGCTTTCTTT
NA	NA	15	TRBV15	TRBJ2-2	CATSRDRLDTGELFF	TGTGCCACCAGCAGAGATCGGCTCGACACCGGGGAGCTGTTTTTT
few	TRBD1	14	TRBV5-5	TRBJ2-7	CASSLGQGPYEQYF	TGTGCCAGCAGCTTGGGACAGGGCCCCTACGAGCAGTACTTC
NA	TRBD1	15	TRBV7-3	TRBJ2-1	CASSLNPGQGNEQFF	TGTGCCAGCAGCTTAAACCCCGGACAGGGAAATGAGCAGTTCTTC
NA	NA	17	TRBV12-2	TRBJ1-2	CASRDRPAPRKTYGYTF	TGTGCAAGTCGCGATAGACCGGCTCCACGAAAGACCTATGGCTACACCTTC
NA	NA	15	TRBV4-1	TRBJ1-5	CASSQSVLGNQPQHF	TGCGCCAGCAGCCAAAGTGTGCTGGGGAATCAGCCCCAGCATTTT
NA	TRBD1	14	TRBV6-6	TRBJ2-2	CASSTDRGAGELFF	TGTGCCAGCAGTACGGACAGGGGGGCCGGGGAGCTGTTTTTT
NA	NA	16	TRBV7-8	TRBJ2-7	CASSPWVRGFPYEQYF	TGTGCCAGCAGCCCGTGGGTGCGAGGGTTCCCCTACGAGCAGTACTTC
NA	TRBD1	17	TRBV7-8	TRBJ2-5	CASSLVDRSTSRRTQYF	TGTGCCAGCAGCTTAGTGGACAGGAGCACCTCTCGTAGGACCCAGTACTTC
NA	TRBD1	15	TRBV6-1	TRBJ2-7	CAISEGTGYVYEQYF	TGTGCCATCAGTGAAGGGACAGGCTACGTCTACGAGCAGTACTTC
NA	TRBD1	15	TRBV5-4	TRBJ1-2	CASGLYLDRGYGYTF	TGTGCCAGCGGTTTGTATCTGGACAGGGGGTATGGCTACACCTTC
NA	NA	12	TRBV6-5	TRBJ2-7	CASSGETYEQYF	TGTGCCAGCAGCGGGGAAACCTACGAGCAGTACTTC